Below, one TCR beta chain is given with its context. The data stem from a study of CD8 T cells in Susac syndrome. The overall study: The sequenced Susac syndrome patients included more than five who had clinically active disease and eight who were in remission.

A quantity of about 0.45 to 1 ug RNA underwent reverse transcription using random hexamers. TCRdb re-analysed the immunoSEQ multiplex PCR reads in MiXCR, keeping a single row per CDR3 protein. Of 70,000 to 75,000 distinct CDR3 sequences listed, just over 90% are singletons. This CDR3 is 14 amino acids long. Germline V gene data show CDR1 as MNHEY and CDR2 as SVGEGT. Trimming took off 6 bases at V and 9 bases at J, with 21 bases between the two ends. What was sequenced was CD4+ T cells from PBMCs. The rearrangement uses TRBV6-2 or TRBV6-3 and TRBJ2-7, with D hard to call. The TCR sequence derives from a human donor with Susac syndrome. CDR3 protein: CASSSPGPLIGQYF. Here the CDR3 DNA reads TGTGCCAGCAGCTCCCCAGGTCCCCTGATCGGGCAGTACTTC.